This T cell receptor (beta chain) was sequenced for a study of cytomegalovirus exposure and HLA in healthy donors. As to this clone: Its antigen is as yet unknown.

Sequenced by immunoSEQ multiplex PCR; TCRdb stores in-frame clones only, minus some. Of tens of thousands of clones listed, roughly 90% are singletons. Study-wide points: The study recorded over 150 TCR beta chains that were cytomegalovirus-associated. TCR sequences were mostly rare, though some public TCRs occurred in many donors.

The validation cohort, a group of more than 100 subjects, included the donors and was separate from the approximately 650-subject first cohort. Trimming stripped 3 bases from V and 5 bases from J, with 3 bases between. The CDR3 runs 11 residues. The germline CDR1 and CDR2 sequences are SGHTA and FQGNSA. This chain links TRBV7-2 with TRBJ2-3; D is unresolved. The source is a man aged 18 to 35 in good health and CMV-seronegative. The sequencing sample was made of PBMCs. The CDR3 protein is CASSFGDTQYF. Written as DNA, the CDR3 is TGTGCCAGCAGCTTCGGAGATACGCAGTATTTT.